What follows is one T cell receptor (beta chain) and its context. These data belong to a study of T cell clonotyping in hematopoietic cell transplantation. Time point specified: recipient sample about 28 days before transplant, after cytoreduction. Samples: about 28 days before transplant, then days 30, 100 and 180 after. TCRdb's copy holds only in-frame clones and misses some; the assay was immunoSEQ multiplex PCR. The sample holds 25,000 to 35,000 clones, over 60% seen once. This sequence originates from a man aged 45-65 years with myelodysplastic syndrome. Some clones in this sample may be carry-over from other donors' samples. The material sequenced was peripheral blood mononuclear cells, taken before stem cell transplant.

The chain's CDR3 is CASRNREDGYTF. As DNA, the CDR3 is TGCGCCAGCAGAAACAGAGAAGATGGCTACACCTTC. The chain links TRBV5-1 to TRBJ1-2; D not certain. The CDR3 sequence is 12 residues long. CDR1 is SGHRS and CDR2 is YFSETQ in the germline V gene. V lost 5 bases and J 6 bases, leaving 11 bases between the germline ends. Combining the CDR3 with reference TRBV5-1 and TRBJ1-2 gives the whole variable domain KAGVTQTPRYLIKTRGQQVTLSCSPISGHRSVSWYQQTPGQGLQFLFEYFSETQRNKGNFPGRFSGRQFSNSRSEMNVSTLELGDSALYLCASRNREDGYTFGSGTRLTVV.